The clone carrying this T cell receptor beta chain occurred a few times. This entry is derived from a study of blood T cell repertoires in COVID-19. Trimming removed 6 bases from V and 6 bases from J; junction bases left unmatched: 4. The CDR3 is made up of 14 amino acids. Germline loops: CDR1 KGHSH, CDR2 LQKENI. The data were produced by immunoSEQ multiplex PCR, yet TCRdb's version contains in-frame clones alone and is incomplete. This table holds about 180,000 clones, around 87% found once. This clonotype was obtained from a woman in her twenties or thirties with active or convalescent COVID-19. The J gene is TRBJ1-6, the V gene TRBV18; 8 bases match TRBD1. The sequenced sample was peripheral blood. CDR3 residues: CASSPDRVNSPLHF. The DNA for the CDR3 is TGTGCCAGCTCGCCGGACAGGGTTAATTCACCCCTCCACTTT.